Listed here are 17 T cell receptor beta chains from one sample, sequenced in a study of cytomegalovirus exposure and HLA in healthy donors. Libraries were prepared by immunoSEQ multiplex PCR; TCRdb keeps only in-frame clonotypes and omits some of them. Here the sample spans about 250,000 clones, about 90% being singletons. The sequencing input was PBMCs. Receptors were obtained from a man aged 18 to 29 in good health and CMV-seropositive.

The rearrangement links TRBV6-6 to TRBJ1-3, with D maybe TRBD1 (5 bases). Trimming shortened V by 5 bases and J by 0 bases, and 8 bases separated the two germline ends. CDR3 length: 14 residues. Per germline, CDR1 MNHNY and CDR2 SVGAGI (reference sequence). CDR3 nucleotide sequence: TGTGCCAGCAGTCTACAGGTCTCTGGAAACACCATATATTTT. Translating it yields CASSLQVSGNTIYF.

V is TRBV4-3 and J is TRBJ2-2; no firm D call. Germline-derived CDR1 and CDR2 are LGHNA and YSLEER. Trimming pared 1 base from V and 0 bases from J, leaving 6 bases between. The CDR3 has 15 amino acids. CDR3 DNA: TGCGCCAGCAGCCAAGGGCTCGCGAACACCGGGGAGCTGTTTTTT. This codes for CASSQGLANTGELFF.

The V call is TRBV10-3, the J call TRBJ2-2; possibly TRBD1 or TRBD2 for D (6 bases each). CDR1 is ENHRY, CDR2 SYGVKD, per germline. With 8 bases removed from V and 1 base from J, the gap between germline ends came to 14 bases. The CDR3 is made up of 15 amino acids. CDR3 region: CAIRGSDRNTGELFF. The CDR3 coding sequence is TGTGCCATCCGGGGGTCGGACAGGAACACCGGGGAGCTGTTTTTT.

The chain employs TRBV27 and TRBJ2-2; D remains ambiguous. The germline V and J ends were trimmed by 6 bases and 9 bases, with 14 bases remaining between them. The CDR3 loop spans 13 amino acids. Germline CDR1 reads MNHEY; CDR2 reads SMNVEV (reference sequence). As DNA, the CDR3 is TGTGCCAGCAGATATCTAGGGTCTTGGGAGCTGTTTTTT. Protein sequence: CASRYLGSWELFF.

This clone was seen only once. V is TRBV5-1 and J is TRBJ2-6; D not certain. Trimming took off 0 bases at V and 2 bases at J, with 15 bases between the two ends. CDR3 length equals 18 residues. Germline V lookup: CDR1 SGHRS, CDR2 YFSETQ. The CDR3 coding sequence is TGCGCCAGCAGCTTGGCCGAGATAATCCCCCCTGGGGCCAACGTCCTGACTTTC. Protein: CASSLAEIIPPGANVLTF.

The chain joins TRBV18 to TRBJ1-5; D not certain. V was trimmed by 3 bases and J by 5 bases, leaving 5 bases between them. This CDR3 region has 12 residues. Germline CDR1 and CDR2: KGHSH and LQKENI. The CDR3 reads CASSPDDQPQHF. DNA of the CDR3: TGTGCCAGCTCACCTGACGATCAGCCCCAGCATTTT.

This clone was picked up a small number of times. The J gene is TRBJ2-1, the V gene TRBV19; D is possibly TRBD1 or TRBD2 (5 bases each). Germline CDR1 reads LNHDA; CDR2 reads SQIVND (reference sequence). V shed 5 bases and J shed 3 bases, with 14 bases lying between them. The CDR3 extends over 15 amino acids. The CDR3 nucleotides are TGTGCCAGTAGTGGGGACGTCTGGGGCTACAATGAGCAGTTCTTC. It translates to CASSGDVWGYNEQFF.

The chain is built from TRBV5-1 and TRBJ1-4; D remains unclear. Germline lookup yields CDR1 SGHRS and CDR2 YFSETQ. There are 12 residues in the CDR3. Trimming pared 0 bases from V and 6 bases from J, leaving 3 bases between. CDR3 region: CASSLDYEKLFF. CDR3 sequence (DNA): TGCGCCAGCAGCTTGGACTATGAAAAACTGTTTTTT.

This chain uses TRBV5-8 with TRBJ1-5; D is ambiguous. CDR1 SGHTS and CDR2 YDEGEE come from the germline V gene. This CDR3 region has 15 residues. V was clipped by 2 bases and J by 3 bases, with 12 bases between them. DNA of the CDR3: TGTGCCAGCAGCTTCATAGGAGATTTCAATCAGCCCCAGCATTTT. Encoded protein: CASSFIGDFNQPQHF.

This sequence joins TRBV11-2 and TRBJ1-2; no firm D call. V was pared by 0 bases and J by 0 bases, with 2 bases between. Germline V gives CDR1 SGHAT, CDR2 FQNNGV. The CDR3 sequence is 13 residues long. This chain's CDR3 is CASSLDPNYGYTF. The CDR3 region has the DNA TGTGCCAGCAGCTTAGATCCTAACTATGGCTACACCTTC.

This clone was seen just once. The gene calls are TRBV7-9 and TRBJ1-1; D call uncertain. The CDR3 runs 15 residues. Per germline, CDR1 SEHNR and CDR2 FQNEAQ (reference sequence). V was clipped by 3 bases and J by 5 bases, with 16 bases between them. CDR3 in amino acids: CASSFDREKYTEAFF. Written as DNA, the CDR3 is TGTGCCAGCAGCTTCGACCGGGAGAAGTATACTGAAGCTTTCTTT. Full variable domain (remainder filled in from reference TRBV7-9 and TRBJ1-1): DTGVSQNPRHKITKRGQNVTFRCDPISEHNRLYWYRQTLGQGPEFLTYFQNEAQLEKSRLLSDRFSAERPKGSFSTLEIQRTEQGDSAMYLCASSFDREKYTEAFFGQGTRLTVV.

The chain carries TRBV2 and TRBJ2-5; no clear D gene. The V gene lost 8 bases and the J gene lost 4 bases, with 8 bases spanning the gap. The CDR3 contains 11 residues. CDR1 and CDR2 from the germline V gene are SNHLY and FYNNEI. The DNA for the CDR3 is TGTGCCAGCGGCCCACGAGAGACCCAGTACTTC. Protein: CASGPRETQYF.

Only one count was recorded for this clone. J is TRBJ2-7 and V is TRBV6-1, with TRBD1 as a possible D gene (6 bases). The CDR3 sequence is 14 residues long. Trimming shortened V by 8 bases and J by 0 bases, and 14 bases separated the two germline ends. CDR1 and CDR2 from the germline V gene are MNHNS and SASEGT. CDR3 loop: CASAGGGLSYEQYF. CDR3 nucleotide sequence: TGTGCCAGCGCTGGGGGCGGCCTCTCCTACGAGCAGTACTTC.

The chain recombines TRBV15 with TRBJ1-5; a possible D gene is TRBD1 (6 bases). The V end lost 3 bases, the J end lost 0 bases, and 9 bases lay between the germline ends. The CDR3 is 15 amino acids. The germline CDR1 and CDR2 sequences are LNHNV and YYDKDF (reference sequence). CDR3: CATSRRQVSNQPQHF. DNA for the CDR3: TGTGCCACCAGCAGGCGACAGGTTAGCAATCAGCCCCAGCATTTT.

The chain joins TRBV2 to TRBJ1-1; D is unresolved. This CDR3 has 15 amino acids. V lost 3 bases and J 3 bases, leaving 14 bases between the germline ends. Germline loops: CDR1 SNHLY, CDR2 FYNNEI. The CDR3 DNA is TGTGCCAGCAGTGATATTATGGAAACGGACACTGAAGCTTTCTTT. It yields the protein CASSDIMETDTEAFF.

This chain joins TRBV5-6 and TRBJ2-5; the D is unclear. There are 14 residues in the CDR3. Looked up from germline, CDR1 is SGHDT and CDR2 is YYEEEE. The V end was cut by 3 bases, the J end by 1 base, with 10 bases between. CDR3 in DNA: TGTGCCAGCAGCTCTGATGGGGTCCAAGAGACCCAGTACTTC. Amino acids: CASSSDGVQETQYF.

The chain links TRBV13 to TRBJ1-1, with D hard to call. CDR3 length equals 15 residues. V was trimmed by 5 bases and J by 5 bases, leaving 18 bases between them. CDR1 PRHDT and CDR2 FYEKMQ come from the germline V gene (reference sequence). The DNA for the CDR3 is TGTGCCAGCAGCCCGCGAGGACGGCGGGGAACTGAAGCTTTCTTT. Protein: CASSPRGRRGTEAFF.